Ten or more counts support the clone carrying this TCR beta chain. Antigen: not known. The ends were cut back, 2 bases at V and 2 bases at J, with 13 bases in the middle. CDR1 is SGHVS, CDR2 FNYEAQ, per germline. The length of the CDR3 is 17 residues. The data originate from a study of molecular identifiers for immune sequencing clone quantification. Libraries used about 20,000 to 1,100,000 sorted naive CD8 T cells and 10%, 30% or 50% RNA input. TCRdb used MiXCR to reprocess the PCR reads, holding one entry per CDR3 protein. The sample gives about 320,000 distinct CDR3 sequences, about 22% of which show up once; 0.65% to 0.75% is in the top ten. Study conclusions and caveats: Among effectors, clones above 20 RNA copies held over 97% of molecules; among naive cells, under 1%.

Material: naive CD8+ T cells from blood, with Jurkat cell RNA spiked in. This sample's subset: FACS-sorted CD8+CD4-CCR7+CD45RA+ naive T cells. The chain carries TRBV7-6 and TRBJ2-6; D ambiguous. The clonotype was recovered from a human donor in good health. Some libraries in this study had Jurkat cell RNA spiked in. The chain's CDR3 is CASSLPITQTGANVLTF. CDR3 nucleotide sequence: TGTGCCAGCAGCTTACCAATAACTCAAACTGGGGCCAACGTCCTGACTTTC.